This record covers a single T cell receptor (beta chain). The source of the sample is a study of T cells in Graves' hyperthyroidism and ophthalmopathy. TCR beta CDR3 sequences were amplified from RNA transcripts. First-round RT-PCR with HTBI primers amplified the TCR CDR3 region. MiXCR, run by TCRdb on the multiplex PCR reads, gives a single entry per CDR3 protein. The sample consists of under 650,000 distinct CDR3 sequences, 15% to 20% of them appearing once. The CDR3 is made up of 14 amino acids. Between the trimmed V and J ends, which lost 6 bases and 1 base, there was a span of 12 bases. Looked up from germline, CDR1 is LNHDA and CDR2 is SQIVND (reference sequence).

The sequencing sample was made of blood. This receptor was taken from a woman in her thirties with Graves' hyperthyroidism. V is TRBV19 and J is TRBJ1-1; possible D gene TRBD1, 5 bases. The CDR3 nucleotides are TGTGCCAGTAGCGCGGGACGGAGGAACACTGAAGCTTTCTTT. Amino acid sequence: CASSAGRRNTEAFF.